This T cell receptor beta chain derives from a study of OX40 agonist ivuxolimab in advanced cancers. Study results and caveats: CD4+ and CD8+ blood T cells expanded clonally by week 6 at 0.1 to 3.0 mg/kg. Fewer expanded clones were found on average in CD4+ than in CD8+ T cells. The study found among the lowest clonal expansion in partial responders at 0.1-3.0 mg/kg.

About this clone itself: Antigen: not known.

Autoimmune disease history or systemic immunosuppression led to patients being barred. Measured with immunoSEQ multiplex PCR; TCRdb has only the in-frame clones, and not every one. Found here are more than 75,000 clones, around four fifths of them singletons; the top ten hold about 1.1%. Germline CDR1 is LNHDA and CDR2 is SQIVND (reference sequence). Trimming cost V 5 bases and J 0 bases, with 12 bases left between them. CDR3 length: 15 amino acids. The material was CD4+ or CD8+ T cells sorted from blood, obtained in a trial of the OX40 agonist ivuxolimab. The clonotype comes from an adult with an advanced solid tumor such as melanoma, head and neck, liver or kidney cancer. The chain recombines TRBV19 with TRBJ2-3; D may be TRBD1 (5 bases). In DNA, the CDR3 is TGTGCCAGTAGTCTCCTGACAGCTAGCACAGATACGCAGTATTTT. Protein: CASSLLTASTDTQYF.